The rows below give T cell receptor beta chains drawn from one sample of a study of blood T cell repertoires in COVID-19. Assay used: immunoSEQ multiplex PCR; TCRdb lists only in-frame clones, some missing. The sample holds a few hundred thousand clones, around four fifths seen once. The sequenced sample was peripheral blood. The receptors here all came from a man between 60 and 70 years old who had recovered from COVID-19. Each CDR3 is given with its conserved first and last residue. D genes are given only for firm matches. The size field is filled for only some rows; it gives once, few, many or a size class.

v_call,d_call,clone_size,j_call,cdr3_aa,cdr3_nt
TRBV27,TRBD2,-,TRBJ2-7,CASSLAGVSYEQYF,TGTGCCAGCTCCTTAGCGGGAGTCTCCTACGAGCAGTACTTC
TRBV5-6,-,-,TRBJ2-2,CASSLSVPGELFF,TGTGCCAGCAGCTTGTCTGTCCCCGGGGAGCTGTTTTTT
TRBV30,-,-,TRBJ1-1,CAWSRGEAFF,TGTGCCTGGAGTCGAGGGGAAGCTTTCTTT
TRBV6-6,-,-,TRBJ1-4,CASSLLEGSYEKLFF,TGTGCCAGCAGTTTATTGGAGGGGTCTTATGAAAAACTGTTTTTT
TRBV5-4,-,few,TRBJ2-7,CASSLSSGTYEQYF,TGTGCCAGCAGCTTGTCATCGGGGACCTACGAGCAGTACTTC
TRBV9,-,-,TRBJ1-2,CASSVGENYGYTF,TGTGCCAGCAGCGTAGGGGAGAACTATGGCTACACCTTC
TRBV5-4,-,-,TRBJ2-7,CASTVQGYYEQYF,TGTGCCAGCACTGTACAGGGCTACTACGAGCAGTACTTC
TRBV2,-,-,TRBJ2-7,CASSEDVLLYEQYF,TGTGCCAGCAGTGAAGATGTACTCCTCTACGAGCAGTACTTC
TRBV7-7,-,-,TRBJ2-1,CASSTGGSEQFF,TGTGCCAGCAGCACCGGAGGGTCTGAGCAGTTCTTC
TRBV6-5,-,-,TRBJ1-5,CATGRGNQPQHF,TGTGCCACCGGCCGGGGCAATCAGCCCCAGCATTTT
TRBV28,-,-,TRBJ1-2,CASSLGRAANYGYTF,TGTGCCAGCAGTTTAGGCAGGGCAGCTAACTATGGCTACACCTTC
TRBV13,TRBD2,-,TRBJ2-1,CASSYLAGGNEQFF,TGTGCCAGCAGCTACCTAGCGGGAGGCAATGAGCAGTTCTTC
TRBV11-2,TRBD2,-,TRBJ2-3,CASSLGLAGPSHYF,TGTGCCAGCAGCTTAGGGCTAGCGGGTCCCAGCCATTATTTT
TRBV2,-,-,TRBJ2-3,CASMGQTTDTQYF,TGTGCCAGCATGGGCCAAACCACAGATACGCAGTATTTT
TRBV5-1,-,-,TRBJ2-3,CASSRTAGISTDTQYF,TGCGCCAGCAGCCGGACGGCGGGGATTTCCACAGATACGCAGTATTTT
TRBV6-2/TRBV6-3,-,-,TRBJ1-1,CASSLPRTEAFF,TGTGCCAGCAGTTTGCCCCGGACAGAAGCTTTCTTT
TRBV6-5,-,-,TRBJ2-7,CASSPRDEQYF,TGTGCCAGCAGTCCTCGTGACGAGCAGTACTTC
TRBV3-1/TRBV3-2,-,-,TRBJ2-5,CASSQDDSRETQYF,TGTGCCAGCAGCCAAGACGACTCGAGAGAGACCCAGTACTTC
TRBV11-2,-,-,TRBJ1-2,CASSLVLGGGDGYTF,TGTGCCAGCAGCTTAGTACTCGGCGGGGGGGATGGCTACACCTTC
TRBV3-1/TRBV3-2,-,-,TRBJ1-3,CASSQGGAGNTIYF,TGTGCCAGCAGCCAAGGGGGCGCTGGAAACACCATATATTTT
TRBV5-1,TRBD2,-,TRBJ2-1,CASSLKLASSSYNEQFF,TGCGCCAGCAGCTTGAAACTAGCGAGTAGCTCCTACAATGAGCAGTTCTTC
TRBV28,-,-,TRBJ1-5,CASSFGIGQPQHF,TGTGCCAGCAGTTTCGGGATAGGTCAGCCCCAGCATTTT
TRBV3-1/TRBV3-2,-,once,TRBJ2-3,CASSRLPFGTDTQYF,TGTGCCAGCAGCCGACTACCGTTTGGCACAGATACGCAGTATTTT
TRBV6-1,-,-,TRBJ2-7,CASSEVHGPFGEQYF,TGTGCCAGCAGTGAAGTACATGGGCCATTCGGCGAGCAGTACTTC
TRBV7-6,TRBD1,once,TRBJ2-2,CASSETGSDTGELFF,TGTGCCAGCAGCGAGACAGGGTCGGACACCGGGGAGCTGTTTTTT
TRBV11-1,-,many,TRBJ2-3,CASSLGQASSDTQYF,TGTGCCAGCAGCTTAGGACAGGCTAGCTCAGATACGCAGTATTTT
TRBV10-3,TRBD1,-,TRBJ2-1,CAKRTGSDNEQFF,TGTGCCAAAAGGACAGGGTCGGACAATGAGCAGTTCTTC
TRBV3-1/TRBV3-2,-,-,TRBJ1-1,CASSQDSRGTEAFF,TGTGCCAGCAGCCAAGATTCGCGTGGCACTGAAGCTTTCTTT
TRBV6-4,-,-,TRBJ1-4,CASSVGAGDEKLFF,TGTGCCAGCAGTGTTGGGGCCGGAGATGAAAAACTGTTTTTT
TRBV20-1,TRBD2,-,TRBJ2-1,CSAKGLAGQFF,TGCAGTGCTAAGGGACTAGCGGGGCAGTTCTTC
TRBV30,TRBD1,few,TRBJ1-3,CAWGQGKPGNTIYF,TGTGCCTGGGGACAGGGCAAACCTGGAAACACCATATATTTT
TRBV5-6,TRBD1,-,TRBJ2-1,CASSLQGAGLNEQFF,TGTGCCAGCAGCCTCCAGGGGGCTGGGTTGAATGAGCAGTTCTTC
TRBV7-9,TRBD1,-,TRBJ1-6,CASSGTGGSSPLHF,TGTGCCAGCAGCGGGACAGGGGGTAGCTCACCCCTCCACTTT
TRBV20-1,-,-,TRBJ1-2,CSATENYGYTF,TGCAGTGCGACAGAAAACTATGGCTACACCTTC
TRBV6-1,TRBD1,-,TRBJ2-7,CASSATLVRTGGKDEQYF,TGTGCCAGCAGTGCCACCCTGGTAAGGACAGGGGGCAAGGACGAGCAGTACTTC
TRBV15,-,-,TRBJ2-5,CATSRDIEAQYF,TGTGCCACCAGCAGAGATATAGAGGCCCAGTACTTC
TRBV25-1,TRBD2,-,TRBJ2-1,CAISRGGGNHEQFF,TGTGCCATCTCTCGGGGGGGCGGGAACCATGAGCAGTTCTTC
TRBV5-6,-,-,TRBJ1-4,CASSTGTVFNEKLFF,TGTGCCAGCAGCACCGGGACTGTCTTTAATGAAAAACTGTTTTTT
TRBV14,-,-,TRBJ2-7,CASSQVLGGEQYF,TGTGCCAGCAGCCAAGTACTGGGGGGCGAGCAGTACTTC
TRBV10-2,-,-,TRBJ2-7,CASNLGGWSEQYF,TGCGCCAGCAATTTAGGGGGATGGAGTGAGCAGTACTTC
TRBV27,-,-,TRBJ2-1,CASSSPTGFHNEQFF,TGTGCCAGCAGTTCTCCGACAGGTTTCCACAATGAGCAGTTCTTC
TRBV14,-,-,TRBJ2-7,CASSHIGPRGGEQYF,TGTGCCAGCAGCCATATTGGACCACGGGGTGGCGAGCAGTACTTC
TRBV5-5,TRBD2,-,TRBJ2-7,CASSYLSSGSSYEQYF,TGTGCCAGCAGCTACCTCTCTAGCGGGAGCTCCTACGAGCAGTACTTC
TRBV11-3,-,-,TRBJ2-2,CASSLGPTRAATGELFF,TGTGCCAGCAGCTTGGGCCCGACTCGAGCGGCCACCGGGGAGCTGTTTTTT
TRBV3-1/TRBV3-2,TRBD1,-,TRBJ2-3,CASSSRTGGGADTQYF,TGTGCCAGCAGCTCTCGGACAGGGGGTGGTGCAGATACGCAGTATTTT
TRBV5-1,TRBD2,-,TRBJ2-2,CASSSGLAPNTGELFF,TGCGCCAGCAGCTCCGGACTAGCTCCAAACACCGGGGAGCTGTTTTTT
TRBV6-6,TRBD1,-,TRBJ1-1,CASSPGQGPRKLEAFF,TGTGCCAGCAGTCCAGGACAGGGTCCTAGAAAATTGGAAGCTTTCTTT
TRBV6-5,TRBD2,-,TRBJ2-1,CASSYSWDYGYEQFF,TGTGCCAGCAGTTACTCGTGGGACTACGGGTATGAGCAGTTCTTC
TRBV2,-,-,TRBJ2-3,CASSEVGRATTDTQYF,TGTGCCAGCAGTGAAGTGGGCAGGGCGACGACAGATACGCAGTATTTT
TRBV2,TRBD2,-,TRBJ2-2,CASSGLAGGRTGELFF,TGTGCCAGCAGTGGACTAGCGGGGGGACGAACCGGGGAGCTGTTTTTT
TRBV10-3,TRBD1,-,TRBJ1-2,CAISGDSAANYGYTF,TGTGCCATCAGTGGGGACAGCGCAGCTAACTATGGCTACACCTTC
TRBV30,TRBD1,-,TRBJ1-1,CAWRDRGGTEAFF,TGTGCCTGGCGGGACAGGGGTGGCACTGAAGCTTTCTTT
TRBV7-8,TRBD1,-,TRBJ1-6,CASSRLGQTSSYNSPLHF,TGTGCCAGCAGCCGACTGGGACAGACGAGCTCCTATAATTCACCCCTCCACTTT
TRBV7-6,TRBD1,-,TRBJ1-5,CASSAVTGSSNQPQHF,TGTGCCAGCAGCGCGGTGACAGGGTCCAGCAATCAGCCCCAGCATTTT
TRBV2,TRBD1,-,TRBJ1-1,CASSANRGVSTEAFF,TGTGCCAGCAGTGCCAACAGGGGTGTTTCCACTGAAGCTTTCTTT